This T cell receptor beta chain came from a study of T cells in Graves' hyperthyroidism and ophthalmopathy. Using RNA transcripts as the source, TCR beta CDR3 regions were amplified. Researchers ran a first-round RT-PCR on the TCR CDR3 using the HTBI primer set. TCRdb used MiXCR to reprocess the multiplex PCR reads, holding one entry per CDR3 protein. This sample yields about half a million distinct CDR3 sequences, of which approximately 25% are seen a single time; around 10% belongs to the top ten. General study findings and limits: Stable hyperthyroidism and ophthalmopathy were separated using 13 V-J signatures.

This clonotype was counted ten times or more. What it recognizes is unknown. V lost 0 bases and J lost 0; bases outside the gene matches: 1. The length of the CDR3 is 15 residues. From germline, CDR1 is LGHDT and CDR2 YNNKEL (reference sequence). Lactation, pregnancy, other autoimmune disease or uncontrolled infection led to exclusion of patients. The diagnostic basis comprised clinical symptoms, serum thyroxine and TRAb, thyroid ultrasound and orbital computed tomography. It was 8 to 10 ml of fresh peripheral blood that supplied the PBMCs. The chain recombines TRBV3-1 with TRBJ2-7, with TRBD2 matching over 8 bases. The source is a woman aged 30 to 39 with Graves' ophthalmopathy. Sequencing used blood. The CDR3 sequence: CASSQEGTSSYEQYF. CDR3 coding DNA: TGTGCCAGCAGCCAAGAGGGGACTAGCTCCTACGAGCAGTACTTC.